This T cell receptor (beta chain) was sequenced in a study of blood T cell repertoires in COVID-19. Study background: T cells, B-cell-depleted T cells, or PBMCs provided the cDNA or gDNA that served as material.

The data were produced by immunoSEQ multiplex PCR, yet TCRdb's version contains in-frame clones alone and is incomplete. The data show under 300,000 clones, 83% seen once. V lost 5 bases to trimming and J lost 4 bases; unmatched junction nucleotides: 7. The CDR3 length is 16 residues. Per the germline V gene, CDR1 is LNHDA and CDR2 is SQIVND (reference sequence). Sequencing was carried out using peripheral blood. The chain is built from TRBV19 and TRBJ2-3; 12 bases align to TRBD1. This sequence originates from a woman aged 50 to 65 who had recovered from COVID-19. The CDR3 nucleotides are TGTGCCAGTAGTGGAGTCGGGACAGGGGGCCCAGATACGCAGTATTTT. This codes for CASSGVGTGGPDTQYF. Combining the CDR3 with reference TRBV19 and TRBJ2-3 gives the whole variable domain DGGITQSPKYLFRKEGQNVTLSCEQNLNHDAMYWYRQDPGQGLRLIYYSQIVNDFQKGDIAEGYSVSREKKESFPLTVTSAQKNPTAFYLCASSGVGTGGPDTQYFGPGTRLTVL.